This T cell receptor beta chain was retrieved from a study of shared clonotypes between healthy human individuals (dated by TCRdb to about 2020). Study-wide context: A couple of women and three men aged 18 to 49 years were included in the cohort. For each donor, CD4 naive and CD4 memory were each run on three plates, CD8 naive on two plates, and CD8 memory on one plate. Libraries were prepared and TCR repertoires were sequenced by different laboratories using diverse techniques, in order to increase sequencing depth and limit assay-specific biases. Each donor's leukapheresis produced roughly between roughly 0.85 and 9.5 billion PBMCs. To estimate repertoire size and how much clonotypes are shared between individuals, the study performed deep sequencing of blood TCR repertoires from about five healthy adults. The paper's findings and limits, for the study overall: Because the study included only a small number of donors, the genetic and exposure-history diversity represented was limited. Clonotypes shared by all four sorted-subset donors showed higher generation probabilities than non-shared clonotypes. Naive subsets generally had larger estimated clonotype richness than memory subsets. Sampling was limited to blood, and TCR repertoires in tissue likely differ from TCR repertoires in blood. Incomplete sequencing was indicated by rarefaction of sorted-subset datasets, despite the large sequencing depth. Across four donors, 5% to 6% of naive CD4, approximately 3.6% of naive CD8, approximately 2.5% of memory CD4, and 0.4% of memory CD8 clonotypes were shared. Pairwise subsampling led to the expectation that sequencing depth would affect the degree of clonotype sharing among donors.

The V end gives up 3 bases and the J end 2 bases, leaving 4 bases in the junction not matched to a gene. There are 14 amino acids in the CDR3, from cysteine to phenylalanine inclusive. This entry keeps only the CDR3 DNA: 42 bases, framed from base 1. From the germline V gene (reference sequence), CDR1 is LNHDA and CDR2 is SQIVND. This clone showed up just once. Its cognate antigen has yet to be identified. Base qualities are missing; no much larger clone stands one base away. This sample also contains other DNA sequences that code for the same CDR3. CD8 naive samples were obtained by positive selection for CCR7 among CD45RO-negative cells, yielding a CD45RA+CCR7+ population from which TemRA cells were excluded. Healthy HIV-negative adults with no recently reported acute infections or vaccinations were included as donors. All donors were Caucasian adults living in Nashville, Tennessee, USA. Blood was obtained by leukapheresis, after which PBMCs were separated by Ficoll-Histopaque density gradient centrifugation and cryopreserved in liquid nitrogen vapor phase. Analytical flow cytometry was used to check the purity and quantity of every magnetically sorted T cell population. Genomic DNA was isolated from each sorted fraction and quantified by UV absorbance on a Nanodrop 2000c.

Using the deep immunoSEQ assay, multiplex PCR amplified TCR CDR3 regions from genomic DNA. For each cell subset, the extracted genomic DNA was distributed evenly across all wells of several immunoSEQ 96-well plates, and each plate served as one replicate. For sorted subsets, approximately 190 ng of genomic DNA, equivalent to roughly 30,000 T cell genomes, went into each replicate PCR. Purified libraries were measured with a Qubit 3.0 fluorometer, size-checked on a Bioanalyzer 2100, and measured again with the KAPA Library Quantification kit. Every immunoSEQ 96-well plate was sequenced on a dedicated single-read 150-cycle Illumina NextSeq 550 flow cell. Per the authors' processing: The immunoSEQ output contained only junctional sequences without quality scores, so filtering could not match that applied to full-length reads. Sequences were annotated with PyIR, a Python wrapper for IgBLAST v1.9, and V/J genes and CDR3 were assigned using IMGT germline references. Reads were filtered out if the reads had weak V/J assignments (E-value above 1e-6), no CDR3, stop codons, out-of-frame junctions, or ambiguous translated residues. V3J clonotypes were defined by identical inferred V gene, J gene, and CDR3 amino acid sequence. The percentage overlap between two repertoires was calculated by dividing the number of shared unique clonotypes by the size of the smaller repertoire. Repertoire richness was assessed with RTK rarefaction, the Chao1 estimator, and Recon v2.1 estimates of unobserved clonotypes. Generation probabilities for all TCRbeta clonotypes obtained by the gDNA method from several donors were computed using OLGA. Sourced from immuneACCESS, this table was stored by TCRdb with only in-frame sequences that have V and J called. A share of the clones is absent; for the studies checked, an unresolved V gene accounts for under half, and the remainder has no known explanation. The V and J calls and the clone size are those of that table, but D and trimming were determined from the DNA. The sample yields about 1.9 million clones; 93% were counted once. Jointly, the top ten make up about 1.6% of the sample.

Input material: naive CD8+ T cells from PBMCs. What this sample's cell subset or site label stands for: CD45RA+CCR7+. The sequence was collected from a man aged 18-30 years in good health. Some clones in this sample may be carry-over from other donors' samples. The rearranged segments are TRBV19 and TRBJ2-7, with 7 bases in between that match TRBD1. Here the CDR3 is given as CASSITGAPYEQYF. The bases are TGTGCCAGTAGTATCACAGGGGCACCCTACGAGCAGTACTTC.